This T cell receptor beta chain was found in a study of shared clonotypes between healthy human individuals. The data were produced by immunoSEQ multiplex PCR, yet TCRdb's version contains in-frame clones alone and is incomplete. The sample has a few hundred thousand clones, less than 75% seen once. Germline assignment: CDR1 SNHLY and CDR2 FYNNEI. The CDR3 is 13 amino acids. V trimming: 10 bases; J trimming: 3 bases; junction bases outside the gene matches: 8. This TCR was recovered from a man younger than 45 in good health. This sequence joins TRBV2 and TRBJ2-7, with 8 positions matching TRBD1. Material for sequencing was memory CD4+ T cells sorted from blood. The subset was: CD45RA-negative fraction. CDR3 nucleotide sequence: TGTGCCACCACGAGGGACAGGAACTACGAGCAGTACTTC. Translated, it gives CATTRDRNYEQYF.